Described below is a single T cell receptor (beta chain) sequence and its context. No antigen is known for it. TCRalpha and TCRbeta cDNA went through two nested PCRs of around 15 and 10 cycles. TCRdb reprocessed the 5' RACE reads, keeping one entry per CDR3 protein, no DNA. Reported are over 200,000 distinct CDR3 sequences; the ten largest clones contain 1.5% to 2%. The data were taken from a study of monozygotic twins with inflammatory bowel disease. Study results and caveats: No single strong signal or clonotype associated with IBD was supported.

This receptor was obtained from a human donor with ulcerative colitis or Crohn's disease, or a healthy co-twin of an affected twin (not recorded which). Source material: blood.

The CDR3 spells CATLAGTNSDTQYF. The chain couples TRBV6-6 to TRBJ2-3; TCRdb lists TRBD2, though no DNA is available to test this call. This CDR3 comprises 14 residues. In germline, CDR1 is MNHNY, CDR2 SVGAGI (reference sequence).